This TCR beta chain comes out of a study of post-analysis software for immune sequencing data. Study information: Patients had relapsing-remitting, secondary progressive or progressive-relapsing multiple sclerosis; some lacked subtype. Study-wide points: Patients showed TRBV5-6, TRBV5-1 and TRBV20-1 among four to six TRBV segments more frequent than in controls. People with multiple sclerosis had a significantly lower normalized Chao1 diversity than controls did.

Trimming removed 1 base from V and 8 bases from J, with 13 bases in between. This CDR3 is 14 amino acids long. Germline V gives CDR1 SGHKS, CDR2 YYEKEE (reference sequence). Presence of unique molecular identifiers characterized the TCR beta cDNA libraries. Input amounts of roughly 0.9 to 10 million T cells were used. These gave 500,000 or so cDNA molecules, so each molecule approximated one T cell. TCRdb redid the calling of the PCR reads with MiXCR, one entry per CDR3 protein. The sample lists hundreds of thousands of distinct CDR3 sequences; 25% to 30% were seen once. To note about this clonotype: What it recognizes is unknown.

The chain couples TRBV5-5 to TRBJ2-1, with D possibly being TRBD1 or TRBD2 (6 bases each). The clonotype was recovered from a girl aged 5 to 17 with multiple sclerosis. Sequencing was performed on blood. CDR3 protein: CASSLQPGAYEQFF. The CDR3 coding sequence is TGTGCCAGCAGCTTGCAGCCGGGGGCCTATGAGCAGTTCTTC.